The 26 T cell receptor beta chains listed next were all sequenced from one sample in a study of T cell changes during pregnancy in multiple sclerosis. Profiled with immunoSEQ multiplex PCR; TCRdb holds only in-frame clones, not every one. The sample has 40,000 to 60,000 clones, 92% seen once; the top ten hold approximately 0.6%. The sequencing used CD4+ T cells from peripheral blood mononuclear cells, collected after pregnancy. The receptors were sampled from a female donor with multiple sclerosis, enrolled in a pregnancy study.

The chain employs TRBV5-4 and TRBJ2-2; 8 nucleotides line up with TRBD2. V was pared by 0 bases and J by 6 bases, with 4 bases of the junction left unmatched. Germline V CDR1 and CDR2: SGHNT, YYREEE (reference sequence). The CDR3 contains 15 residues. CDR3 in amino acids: CASSLVGRASGELFF. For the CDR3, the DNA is TGTGCCAGCAGCTTGGTCGGGAGGGCCTCCGGGGAGCTGTTTTTT.

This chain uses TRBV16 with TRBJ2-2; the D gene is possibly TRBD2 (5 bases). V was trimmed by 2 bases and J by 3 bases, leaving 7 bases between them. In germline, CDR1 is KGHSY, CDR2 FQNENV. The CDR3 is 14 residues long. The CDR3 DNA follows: TGTGCCAGCAGCCAACTGGGAGACACCGGGGAGCTGTTTTTT. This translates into CASSQLGDTGELFF.

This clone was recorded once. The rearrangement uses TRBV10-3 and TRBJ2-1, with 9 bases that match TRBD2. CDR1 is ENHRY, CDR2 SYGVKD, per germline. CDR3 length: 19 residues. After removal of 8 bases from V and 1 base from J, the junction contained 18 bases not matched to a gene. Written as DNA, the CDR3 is TGTGCCATCTCACAAGGCCTAAGAACTGGACTAGCGTCCTACAATGAGCAGTTCTTC. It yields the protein CAISQGLRTGLASYNEQFF.

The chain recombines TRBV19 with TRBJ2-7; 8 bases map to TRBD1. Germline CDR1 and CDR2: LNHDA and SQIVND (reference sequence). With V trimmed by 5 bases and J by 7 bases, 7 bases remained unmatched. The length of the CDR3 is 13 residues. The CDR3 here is CASSPRDRNEQYF. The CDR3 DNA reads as TGTGCCAGTAGTCCCCGGGACAGGAATGAGCAGTACTTC.

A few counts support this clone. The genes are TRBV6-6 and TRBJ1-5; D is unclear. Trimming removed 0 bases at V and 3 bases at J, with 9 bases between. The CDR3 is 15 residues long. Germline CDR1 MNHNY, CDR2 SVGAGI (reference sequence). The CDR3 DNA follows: TGTGCCAGCAGTTACTCGCTAGTGGACAATCAGCCCCAGCATTTT. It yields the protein CASSYSLVDNQPQHF.

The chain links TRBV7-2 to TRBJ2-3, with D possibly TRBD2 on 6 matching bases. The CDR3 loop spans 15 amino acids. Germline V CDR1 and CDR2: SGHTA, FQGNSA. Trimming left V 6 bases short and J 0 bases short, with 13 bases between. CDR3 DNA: TGTGCCAGCAGAAACTGGGGAGGTAGCACAGATACGCAGTATTTT. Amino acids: CASRNWGGSTDTQYF.

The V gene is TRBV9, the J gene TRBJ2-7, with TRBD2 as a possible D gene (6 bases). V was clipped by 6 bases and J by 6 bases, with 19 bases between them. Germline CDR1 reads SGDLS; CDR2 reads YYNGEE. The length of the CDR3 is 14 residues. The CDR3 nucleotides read TGTGCCAGCACCCCCACCAGGGTCGGGGGCGAGCAGTACTTC. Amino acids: CASTPTRVGGEQYF.

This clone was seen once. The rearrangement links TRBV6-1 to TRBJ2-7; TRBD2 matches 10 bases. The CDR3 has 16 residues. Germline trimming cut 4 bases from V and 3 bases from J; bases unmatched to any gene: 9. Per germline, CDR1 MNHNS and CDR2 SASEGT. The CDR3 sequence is CASSVGILAGFYEQYF. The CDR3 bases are TGTGCCAGCAGTGTAGGGATACTAGCGGGATTCTACGAGCAGTACTTC.

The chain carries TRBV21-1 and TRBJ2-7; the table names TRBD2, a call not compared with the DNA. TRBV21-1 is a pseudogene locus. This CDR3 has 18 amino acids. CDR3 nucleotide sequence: TGTGCCAGCAGCCCCTGGGAGGTAGCGGGACTCAACTTCTACGAGCAGTACTTC. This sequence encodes CASSPWEVAGLNFYEQYF.

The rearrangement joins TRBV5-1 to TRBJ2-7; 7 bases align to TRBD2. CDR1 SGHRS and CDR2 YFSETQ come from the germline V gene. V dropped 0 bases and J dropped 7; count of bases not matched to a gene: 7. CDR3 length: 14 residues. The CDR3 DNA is TGCGCCAGCAGCTTGGCCAAGGGAGCGGGAGAGCAGTACTTC. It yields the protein CASSLAKGAGEQYF. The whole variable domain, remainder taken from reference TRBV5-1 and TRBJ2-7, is KAGVTQTPRYLIKTRGQQVTLSCSPISGHRSVSWYQQTPGQGLQFLFEYFSETQRNKGNFPGRFSGRQFSNSRSEMNVSTLELGDSALYLCASSLAKGAGEQYFGPGTRLTVT.

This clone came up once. CDR3 coding DNA: TGTGCCAGCATCAAGACAGGGCCCACCGGGGAGCTGTTTTTT. Encoded protein: CASIKTGPTGELFF. The rearrangement uses TRBV11-2 and TRBJ2-2, with 7 bases lining up with TRBD1. This CDR3 region has 14 residues. V shed 7 bases and J 4 bases; nucleotides not matched to a gene: 6. Looked up from germline, CDR1 is SGHAT and CDR2 is FQNNGV.

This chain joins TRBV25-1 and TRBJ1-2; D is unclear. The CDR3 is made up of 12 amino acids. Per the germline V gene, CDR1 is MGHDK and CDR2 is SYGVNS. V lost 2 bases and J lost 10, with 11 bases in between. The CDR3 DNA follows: TGTGCCAGCAGTGAAGAGGGATGGTCCTACACCTTC. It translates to CASSEEGWSYTF.

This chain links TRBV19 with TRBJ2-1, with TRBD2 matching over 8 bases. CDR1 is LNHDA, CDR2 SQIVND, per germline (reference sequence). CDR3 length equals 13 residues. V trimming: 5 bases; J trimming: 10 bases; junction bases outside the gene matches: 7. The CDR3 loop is CASSSPGGWEQFF. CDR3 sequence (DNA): TGTGCCAGTAGTTCCCCGGGAGGGTGGGAGCAGTTCTTC. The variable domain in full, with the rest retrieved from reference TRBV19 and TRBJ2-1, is DGGITQSPKYLFRKEGQNVTLSCEQNLNHDAMYWYRQDPGQGLRLIYYSQIVNDFQKGDIAEGYSVSREKKESFPLTVTSAQKNPTAFYLCASSSPGGWEQFFGPGTRLTVL.

The CDR3 reads CAWAPRNSYEQYF. CDR3 DNA sequence: TGTGCCTGGGCGCCCAGGAATTCCTACGAGCAGTACTTC. V gene TRBV30 combines with J gene TRBJ2-7; unclear D gene. The V end lost 5 bases, the J end lost 1 base, and 12 bases lay between the germline ends. CDR3 length equals 13 residues. Germline CDR1 and CDR2: GTSNPN and SVGIG (reference sequence). The full variable domain, in which reference TRBV30 and TRBJ2-7 provide the parts outside the CDR3, is SQTIHQWPATLVQPVGSPLSLECTVEGTSNPNLYWYRQAAGRGLQLLFYSVGIGQISSEVPQNLSASRPQDRQFILSSKKLLLSDSGFYLCAWAPRNSYEQYFGPGTRLTVT.

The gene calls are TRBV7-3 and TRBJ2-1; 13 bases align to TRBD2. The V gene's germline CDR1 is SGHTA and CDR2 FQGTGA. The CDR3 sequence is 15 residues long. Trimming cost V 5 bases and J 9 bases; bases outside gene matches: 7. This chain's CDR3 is CASSPGLAGLSEQFF. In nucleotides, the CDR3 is TGTGCCAGCAGCCCGGGACTAGCGGGATTGTCTGAGCAGTTCTTC.

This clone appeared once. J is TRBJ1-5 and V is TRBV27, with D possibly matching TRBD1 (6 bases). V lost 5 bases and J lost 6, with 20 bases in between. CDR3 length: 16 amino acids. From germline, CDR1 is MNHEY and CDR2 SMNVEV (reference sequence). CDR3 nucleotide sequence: TGTGCCAGCAGTACAGTACTACCACAGGGAGTTCAGCCCCAGCATTTT. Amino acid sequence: CASSTVLPQGVQPQHF.

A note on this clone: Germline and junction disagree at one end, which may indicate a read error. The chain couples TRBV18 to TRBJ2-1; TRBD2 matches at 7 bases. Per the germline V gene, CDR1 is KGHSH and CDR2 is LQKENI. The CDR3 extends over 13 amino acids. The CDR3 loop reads CASSPRESGNEVF. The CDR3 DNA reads TGTGCCAGCTCTCCCCGAGAAAGCGGGAATGAGGTCTTC.

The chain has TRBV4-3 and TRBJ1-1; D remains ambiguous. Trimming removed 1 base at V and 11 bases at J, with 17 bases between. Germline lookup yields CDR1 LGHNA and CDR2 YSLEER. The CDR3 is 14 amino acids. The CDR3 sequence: CASSQVLSRSGAFF. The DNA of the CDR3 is TGCGCCAGCAGCCAAGTGCTTTCTCGGAGCGGGGCTTTCTTT.

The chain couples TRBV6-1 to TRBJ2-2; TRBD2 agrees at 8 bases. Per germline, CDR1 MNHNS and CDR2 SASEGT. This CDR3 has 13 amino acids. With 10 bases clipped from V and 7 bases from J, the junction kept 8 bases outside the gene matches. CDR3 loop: CATRTSRVGELFF. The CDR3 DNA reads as TGTGCCACAAGGACTAGCCGGGTCGGGGAGCTGTTTTTT.

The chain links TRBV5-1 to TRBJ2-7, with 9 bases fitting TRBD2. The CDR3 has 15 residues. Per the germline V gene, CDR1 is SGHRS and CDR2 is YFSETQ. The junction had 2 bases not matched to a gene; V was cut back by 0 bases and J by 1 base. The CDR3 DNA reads TGCGCCAGCAGCTTGGGCGGGAGGGAATCCTACGAGCAGTACTTC. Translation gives CASSLGGRESYEQYF.

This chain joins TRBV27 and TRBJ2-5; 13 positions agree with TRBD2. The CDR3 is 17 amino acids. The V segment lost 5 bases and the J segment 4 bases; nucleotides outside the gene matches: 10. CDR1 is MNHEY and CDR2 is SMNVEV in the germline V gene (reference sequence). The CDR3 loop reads CASSPFTSGRASETQYF. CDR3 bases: TGTGCCAGCAGTCCCTTTACTAGCGGGAGGGCCTCAGAGACCCAGTACTTC.

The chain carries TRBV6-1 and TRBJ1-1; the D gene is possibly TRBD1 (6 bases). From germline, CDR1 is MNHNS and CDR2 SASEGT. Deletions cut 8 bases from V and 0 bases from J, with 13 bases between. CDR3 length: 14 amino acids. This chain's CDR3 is CASVSGTMNTEAFF. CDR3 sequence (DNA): TGTGCCAGCGTGAGCGGGACAATGAACACTGAAGCTTTCTTT.

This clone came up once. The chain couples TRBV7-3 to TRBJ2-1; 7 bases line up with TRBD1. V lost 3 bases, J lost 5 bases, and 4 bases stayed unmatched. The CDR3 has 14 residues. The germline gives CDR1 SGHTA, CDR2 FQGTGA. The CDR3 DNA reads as TGTGCCAGCAGCTTGGGACAGCGCCACAATGAGCAGTTCTTC. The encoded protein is CASSLGQRHNEQFF.

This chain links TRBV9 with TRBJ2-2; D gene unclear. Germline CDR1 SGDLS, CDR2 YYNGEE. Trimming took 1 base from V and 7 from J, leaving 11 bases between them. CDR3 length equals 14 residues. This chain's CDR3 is CASSVSTIGGELFF. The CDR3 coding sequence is TGTGCCAGCAGCGTATCTACGATCGGCGGGGAGCTGTTTTTT.

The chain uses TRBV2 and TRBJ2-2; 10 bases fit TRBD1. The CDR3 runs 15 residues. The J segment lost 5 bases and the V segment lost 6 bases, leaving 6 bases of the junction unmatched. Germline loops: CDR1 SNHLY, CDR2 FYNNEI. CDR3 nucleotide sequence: TGTGCCAGCAGCGGACAGGGGGTAGGAACCGGGGAGCTGTTTTTT. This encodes CASSGQGVGTGELFF.

CDR3 sequence reads: CASSLGGGPGYTF. DNA of the CDR3: TGTGCCAGCAGCTTGGGAGGGGGGCCTGGCTACACCTTC. This sequence joins TRBV7-2 and TRBJ1-2; perhaps TRBD1 as D (6 bases). The CDR3 is 13 amino acids. Germline lookup yields CDR1 SGHTA and CDR2 FQGNSA. V dropped 3 bases and J dropped 7 bases, with 12 bases sitting between them.